The T cell receptor (beta chain) described here comes from a study of T-cell memory formation after mild COVID-19. Study at large: Largely, TCR clusters stayed within a single donor.

General observations from the study: That cross-reactive memory joined was suggested by some responding clones appearing in pre-infection memory.

On this clonotype: What it binds is unknown.

TCRdb re-derived calls from the 5' RACE reads in MiXCR, one entry per CDR3 protein. The sample shows 250,000 to 400,000 distinct CDR3 sequences, roughly an eighth of them seen only once. This sequence originates from a man aged 18 to 35 who had mild COVID-19 (a few samples of this study predate the infection). Cell type and time point are not known. Material: PBMCs or a T cell subset sorted from them (not recorded which).

This chain's CDR3 is CSVKDRGFNSPLHF. Written as DNA, the CDR3 is TGCAGCGTTAAGGACAGGGGCTTCAATTCACCCCTCCACTTT. The chain employs TRBV29-1 and TRBJ1-6; 9 nucleotides line up with TRBD1. The CDR3 extends over 14 amino acids. V lost 5 bases and J lost 7; bases outside the gene matches: 6. CDR1 is SQVTM and CDR2 is ANQGSEA in the germline V gene. The full variable domain, completed using reference TRBV29-1 and TRBJ1-6, is SAVISQKPSRDICQRGTSLTIQCQVDSQVTMMFWYRQQPGQSLTLIATANQGSEATYESGFVIDKFPISRPNLTFSTLTVSNMSPEDSSIYLCSVKDRGFNSPLHFGNGTRLTVT.